This T cell receptor beta chain derives from a study of blood T cell repertoires in COVID-19. Study-wide background: Italy, Spain and the United States were the sources of the convalescent and acute COVID-19 samples. From T cells, B-cell-depleted T cells, or PBMCs came the material, which was cDNA or gDNA.

The CDR3 runs to 14 residues. The V and J ends lost 6 bases and 1 base, in that order; junction bases with no gene match: 3. CDR1 is LNHDA, CDR2 SQIVND, per germline (reference sequence). Per the authors' pipeline: Reference gene primer amplification in the assay estimated nucleated cell counts. Clones were sequenced by immunoSEQ multiplex PCR, and TCRdb holds only the in-frame ones, with some missing. V, J and clone size are taken as reported in that table, and D and trimming were inferred from the DNA itself. The top ten hold roughly 43% of the sample, which has some 26,000 clones, 55% to 85% seen once.

The rearrangement joins TRBV19 to TRBJ2-3, with 8 bases matching TRBD2. Sequencing used peripheral blood. The clonotype comes from a woman of 80 years or more with acute or convalescent COVID-19. CDR3 amino acids: CASRKTSGTDTQYF. The CDR3 DNA follows: TGTGCCAGTAGGAAGACTAGCGGCACAGATACGCAGTATTTT.